Listed below are T cell receptor beta chains from one sample, sequenced in a study of blood T cells in healthy people across ages. TCRdb used MiXCR to reprocess the 5' RACE reads, holding one entry per CDR3 protein. The data show fewer than 900,000 distinct CDR3 sequences, with roughly 34% seen just once and over 10% held by the top ten. Sample: blood. The receptors derive from a man younger than 30 in good health. CDR3s include the opening cysteine and the closing phenylalanine or tryptophan. The D gene is left open where the match is weak. For some rows the clone size is stated as once, few or many, or as a class when expanded; others skip it.

j_call | d_call | cdr3_length | v_call | clone_size | cdr3_nt | cdr3_aa
TRBJ2-1 | TRBD1 | 15 | TRBV7-2 | many | TGTGCCAGCAGACCAGGGGGAAGCTATGGGAATGAGCAGTTCTTC | CASRPGGSYGNEQFF
TRBJ2-5 | TRBD2 | 19 | TRBV7-9 | . | TGTGCCAGCAGCTTAGGTGGGGTAGCGGGGTCCTCGTACCAAGAGACCCAGTACTTC | CASSLGGVAGSSYQETQYF
TRBJ2-1 | . | 16 | TRBV4-2 | . | TGTGCCAGCAGCCAAAACTCGGTGGGCTCCTGCAATGAGCAGTTCTTC | CASSQNSVGSCNEQFF
TRBJ2-1 | TRBD2 | 16 | TRBV15 | . | TGTGCCACCAGCTGGAGATTAGCGGGGACCTACAATGAGCAGTTCTTC | CATSWRLAGTYNEQFF
TRBJ2-7 | . | 15 | TRBV7-2 | . | TGTGCCAGCAGCTTAGGTGTCAGAACCTACAATGAGCGGTACTTC | CASSLGVRTYNERYF
TRBJ2-3 | TRBD2 | 20 | TRBV4-1 | . | TGCGCCAGCAGCCAAGATCCTAGGGGGGCTAGCGGGGGGGTGCCAGATACGCAGTATTTT | CASSQDPRGASGGVPDTQYF
TRBJ1-1 | . | 14 | TRBV20-1 | few | TGCAGTGCCTTCCCCGGGGGGCCGGCCACTGAAGCTTTCTTT | CSAFPGGPATEAFF
TRBJ2-1 | . | 16 | TRBV7-3 | few | TGTGCCAGCAGCTTAACGGGGGCAGGAATAAATTATGAGCAGTTCTTC | CASSLTGAGINYEQFF
TRBJ2-5 | TRBD1 | 14 | TRBV5-5 | few | TGTGCCAGCAGCTTGGAGACAGGGGGAGCGTCCCAGTACTTC | CASSLETGGASQYF
TRBJ2-2 | . | 15 | TRBV7-2 | . | TGTGCCAGCAGCTTAGAAGCAGGCTTTACCGGGGAGCTGTTTTTT | CASSLEAGFTGELFF
TRBJ2-3 | . | 11 | TRBV6-2/TRBV6-3 | . | TGTGCCCCTTTTAGCGATTATACGCAGTATTTT | CAPFSDYTQYF
TRBJ2-5 | TRBD2 | 14 | TRBV2 | few | TGTGCCAGCAATGGCGGGGGGGCCGTCGAGACCCAGTACTTC | CASNGGGAVETQYF
TRBJ1-1 | . | 16 | TRBV20-1 | . | TGCAGTGCTAGACCACACTTGGACCCAAGTAACGCTGAAGCTTTCTTT | CSARPHLDPSNAEAFF
TRBJ2-7 | . | 15 | TRBV27 | . | TGTGCCAGCAGTTCCCCAGTTCCGAGCTCCTACGAGCAGTACTTC | CASSSPVPSSYEQYF
TRBJ2-5 | . | 11 | TRBV7-2 | once | TGTGCCAGCGCCCAACCCAATGAGCAGTACTTC | CASAQPNEQYF
TRBJ2-3 | . | 14 | TRBV9 | many | TGTGCCAGCAGCGTAGCCTCGATCCCCTCTGGAAAGTATTTT | CASSVASIPSGKYF
TRBJ1-2 | . | 13 | TRBV29-1 | . | TGCAGCGTTGAAGCGGTAGGAACCTATGGCTACACCTTC | CSVEAVGTYGYTF
TRBJ2-1 | TRBD1 | 15 | TRBV7-2 | few | TGTGCCAGCAGCTTAGGGACAGGGCTAGACAATGAGCAGTTCTTC | CASSLGTGLDNEQFF
TRBJ2-2 | . | 15 | TRBV14 | . | TGTGCCAGCAGCCCGAGCTACGTGGGGGCCGGGGAGCTGTTTTTT | CASSPSYVGAGELFF
TRBJ1-6 | . | 15 | TRBV20-1 | . | TGCAGTGCTAGAGGGGACGGCGGGTATAATTCACCCCTCCACTTT | CSARGDGGYNSPLHF
TRBJ2-1 | TRBD1 | 13 | TRBV6-2/TRBV6-3 | few | TGTGCCAGCAGTACACAGGGGTTGAATGAGCAGTTCTTC | CASSTQGLNEQFF
TRBJ2-7 | . | 14 | TRBV4-1 | . | TGCGCCAGCAGCCCCCAGAGGAGCTCCTACGAGCAGTACTTC | CASSPQRSSYEQYF
TRBJ2-3 | . | 17 | TRBV7-9 | . | TGTGCCAGCAGCTTAGGGCAGGGAGGACCAGCAACAGATACGCAGTATTTT | CASSLGQGGPATDTQYF
TRBJ2-3 | TRBD1 | 15 | TRBV7-2 | many | TGTGCCAGCAGCTTAGGGGACAGGGGCAGAGGTACGCAGTATTTT | CASSLGDRGRGTQYF
TRBJ1-4 | TRBD1 | 15 | TRBV4-3 | few | TGCGCCAGCAGCCAAGAGGACAGGAGTAATGAAAAACTGTTTTTT | CASSQEDRSNEKLFF
TRBJ1-2 | . | 13 | TRBV29-1 | . | TGCAGCGGGGAGGGTCCGGGTCTTTATGGCTACACCTTC | CSGEGPGLYGYTF
TRBJ2-5 | TRBD1 | 16 | TRBV6-7 | . | TGTGCCAGCAGTTACAAAGCAGGGGGCAACTTGAATGAGCAGTACTTC | CASSYKAGGNLNEQYF
TRBJ2-5 | TRBD1 | 15 | TRBV12-3/TRBV12-4 | many | TGTGCCAGCAGTTTACGGGACAGGGGAGGGGAGACCCAGTACTTC | CASSLRDRGGETQYF
TRBJ2-7 | . | 15 | TRBV20-1 | . | TGCAGTGCTAGAGATTCTCGCGGGGCGAACTACGAGCAGTACTTC | CSARDSRGANYEQYF
TRBJ1-2 | . | 13 | TRBV29-1 | once | TGCAGCGTTGTCAAAGGCGATCGGGTTGGCTACACCTTC | CSVVKGDRVGYTF
TRBJ1-4 | TRBD1 | 17 | TRBV7-9 | . | TGTGCCAGCAGCTCCGGGACAGGGGGAGGGCGCGATGAAAAACTGTTTTTT | CASSSGTGGGRDEKLFF
TRBJ2-2 | . | 17 | TRBV4-3 | few | TGCGCCAGCAGCCAAGCCCCTACAGGGACGAACACCGGGGAGCTGTTTTTT | CASSQAPTGTNTGELFF